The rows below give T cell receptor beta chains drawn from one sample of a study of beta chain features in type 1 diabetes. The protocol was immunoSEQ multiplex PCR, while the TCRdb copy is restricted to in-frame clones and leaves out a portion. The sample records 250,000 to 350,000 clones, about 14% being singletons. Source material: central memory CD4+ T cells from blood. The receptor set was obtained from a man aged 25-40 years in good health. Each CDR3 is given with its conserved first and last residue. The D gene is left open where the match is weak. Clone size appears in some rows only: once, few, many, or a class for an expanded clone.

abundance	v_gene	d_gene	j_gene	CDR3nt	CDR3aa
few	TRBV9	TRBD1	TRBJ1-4	TGTGCCAGCAGCGTGGGACAGCGGGATGAAAAACTGTTTTTT	CASSVGQRDEKLFF
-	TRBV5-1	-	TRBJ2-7	TGCGCCAGCAGCTTGGGAGGGAATCGAATCTGGGGCGCCTACGAGCAGTACTTC	CASSLGGNRIWGAYEQYF
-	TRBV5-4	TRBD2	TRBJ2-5	TGTGCCAGCAGCCCCCTGGGGGCGGGGGGTCAAGAGACCCAGTACTTC	CASSPLGAGGQETQYF
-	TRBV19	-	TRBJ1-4	TGTGCCAGTAGTAGGGGGTCGCAAAATGAAAAACTGTTTTTT	CASSRGSQNEKLFF
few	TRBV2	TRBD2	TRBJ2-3	TGTGCCAGCAGCTTAGTAGGGACTAGCTGGCCAGATACGCAGTATTTT	CASSLVGTSWPDTQYF
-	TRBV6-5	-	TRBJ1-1	TGTGCCAGCAGTTACCCTCCAGCTTTCTTT	CASSYPPAFF
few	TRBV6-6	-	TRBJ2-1	TGTGCCAGCGGGAGGAGCAGAGAGCAGTTCTTC	CASGRSREQFF
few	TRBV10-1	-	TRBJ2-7	TGCGCCAGCAGTGCCTCGGGCTCCTACGAGCAGTACTTC	CASSASGSYEQYF
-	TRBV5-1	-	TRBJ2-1	TGCGCCAGCGGTAGCGGTACCAGCTCCTACAATGAGCAGTTCTTC	CASGSGTSSYNEQFF
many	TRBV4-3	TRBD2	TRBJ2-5	TGCGCCAGCAGCCGTCGTAGACTAGCGGGGGGCGAGACCCAGTACTTC	CASSRRRLAGGETQYF
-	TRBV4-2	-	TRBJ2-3	TGTGCCGCAGACTCTGGGGCTAGCGCCACAGATACGCAGTATTTT	CAADSGASATDTQYF
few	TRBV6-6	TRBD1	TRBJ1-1	TGTGCCAGCACTTTACAGGGGGCGACTGAAGCTTTCTTT	CASTLQGATEAFF
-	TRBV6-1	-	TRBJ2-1	TGTGCCAGCACGGGGTGGGGGGACTCCTACAATGAGCAGTTCTTC	CASTGWGDSYNEQFF
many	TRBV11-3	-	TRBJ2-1	TGTGCCAGCAGCTTAGGATTAAACCGGCAGTTCTTC	CASSLGLNRQFF
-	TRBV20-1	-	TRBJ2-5	TGCAGTGCTAGTACCCAAGAGACCCAGTACTTC	CSASTQETQYF
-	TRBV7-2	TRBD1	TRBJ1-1	TGTGCCAGCCTCGGGACAGGGGATGAAGCTTTCTTT	CASLGTGDEAFF
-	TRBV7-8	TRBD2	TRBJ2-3	TGTGCCAGCAGCTTCCGAGTGGGCGGGGGGTCAGATACGCAGTATTTT	CASSFRVGGGSDTQYF
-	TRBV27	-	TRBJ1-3	TGTGCCAGCAGTCTCCAGGGAGCTGGAAACACCATATATTTT	CASSLQGAGNTIYF
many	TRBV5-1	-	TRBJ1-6	TGCGCCAGCAGCTTGGCCCATGGGGCGCAGAATTCACCCCTCCACTTT	CASSLAHGAQNSPLHF
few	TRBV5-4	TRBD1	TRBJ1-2	TGTGCCAGCAGCCTACCTGGACAGGGCTTTAACTATGGCTACACCTTC	CASSLPGQGFNYGYTF
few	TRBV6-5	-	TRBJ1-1	TGTGCCAGCAGTGGATGGACAGACAACACTGAAGCTTTCTTT	CASSGWTDNTEAFF
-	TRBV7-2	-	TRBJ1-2	TGTGCCAGCAGCTTTGATAGTTCCGGCTACACCTTC	CASSFDSSGYTF
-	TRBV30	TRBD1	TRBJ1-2	TGTGCCTGGAGTGAGACAGGGCGGCGGGGCTACACCTTC	CAWSETGRRGYTF
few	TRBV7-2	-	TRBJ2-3	TGTGCCAGCAGCTCTTTTATGAGCACAGATACGCAGTATTTT	CASSSFMSTDTQYF